This T cell receptor beta chain was captured in a study of PD-1 blockade in classical Hodgkin lymphoma. Whole-study context: Each patient was given nivolumab 3 mg/kg through a vein every 2 weeks.

There was relapse after autologous stem cell transplantation in every patient, and there was variation in brentuximab vedotin exposure. Magnetic negative selection purified CD4+ T cells from thawed PBMCs. As to this clone: The antigen is not known.

This CDR3 is built from 17 residues. The germline V gene encodes CDR1 SGDLS and CDR2 YYNGEE. V was clipped by 0 bases and J by 2 bases; unmatched bases: 10. Assay used: immunoSEQ multiplex PCR; TCRdb lists only in-frame clones, some missing. This sample has approximately 7,100 clones, with more than 80% found just once. General study points: Newly diagnosed patients were reported to start with lower TCR diversity than healthy donors. Complete responders matched newly diagnosed patients in baseline diversity.

Source: CD4+ T cells from blood, taken at baseline. This clonotype was sampled from a human donor with classical Hodgkin lymphoma. The J gene is TRBJ1-2, the V gene TRBV9; 7 bases align to TRBD1. CDR3 residues: CASSVEQGYGSNYGYTF. The CDR3 DNA sequence: TGTGCCAGCAGCGTAGAACAGGGGTATGGCTCAAACTATGGCTACACCTTC.